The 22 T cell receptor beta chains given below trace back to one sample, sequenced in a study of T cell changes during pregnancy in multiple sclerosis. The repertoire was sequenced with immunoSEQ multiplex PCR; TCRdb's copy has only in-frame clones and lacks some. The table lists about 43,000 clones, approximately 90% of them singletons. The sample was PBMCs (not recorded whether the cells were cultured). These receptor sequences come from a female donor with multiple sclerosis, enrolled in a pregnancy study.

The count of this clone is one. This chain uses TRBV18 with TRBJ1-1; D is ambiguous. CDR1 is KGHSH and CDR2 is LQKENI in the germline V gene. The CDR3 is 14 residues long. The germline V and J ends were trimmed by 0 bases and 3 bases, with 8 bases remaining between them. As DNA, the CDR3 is TGTGCCAGCTCACCACCTAGGGAACACACTGAAGCTTTCTTT. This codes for CASSPPREHTEAFF.

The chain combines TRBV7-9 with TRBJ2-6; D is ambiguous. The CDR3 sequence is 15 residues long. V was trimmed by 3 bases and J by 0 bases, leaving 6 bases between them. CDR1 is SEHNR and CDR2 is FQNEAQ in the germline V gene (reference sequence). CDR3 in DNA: TGTGCCAGCAGCTTCCGGGTCTCTGGGGCCAACGTCCTGACTTTC. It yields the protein CASSFRVSGANVLTF.

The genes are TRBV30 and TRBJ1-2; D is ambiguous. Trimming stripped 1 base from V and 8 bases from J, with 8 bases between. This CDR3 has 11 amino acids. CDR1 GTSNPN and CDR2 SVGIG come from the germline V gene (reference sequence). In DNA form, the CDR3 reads TGTGCCTGGAGTGCAACGCGGGGCTACACCTTC. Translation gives CAWSATRGYTF.

CDR3 protein: CASSIAKTLPETQYF. DNA for the CDR3: TGTGCCAGTAGTATAGCCAAGACCCTCCCGGAGACCCAGTACTTC. The chain uses TRBV19 and TRBJ2-5, with D hard to call. In germline, CDR1 is LNHDA, CDR2 SQIVND (reference sequence). The CDR3 is 15 amino acids. The V end lost 1 base, the J end lost 5 bases, and 14 bases lay between the germline ends.

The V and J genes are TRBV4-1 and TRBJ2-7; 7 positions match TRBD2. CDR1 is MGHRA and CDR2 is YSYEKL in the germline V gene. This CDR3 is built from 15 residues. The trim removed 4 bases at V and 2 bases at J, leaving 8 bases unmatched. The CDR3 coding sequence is TGCGCCAGCAGCCCGTGGACTAGTGGGACCTACGAGCAGTACTTC. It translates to CASSPWTSGTYEQYF.

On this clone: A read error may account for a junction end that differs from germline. The CDR3 sequence is CASSWPPVKGVGNAGELFF. The DNA of the CDR3 is TGTGCCAGCAGTTGGCCCCCCGTGAAGGGGGTTGGGAACGCCGGGGAGCTGTTTTTT. The gene calls are TRBV28 and TRBJ2-2; perhaps TRBD1 as D (6 bases). The germline V gene encodes CDR1 MDHEN and CDR2 SYDVKM. The CDR3 runs to 19 residues.

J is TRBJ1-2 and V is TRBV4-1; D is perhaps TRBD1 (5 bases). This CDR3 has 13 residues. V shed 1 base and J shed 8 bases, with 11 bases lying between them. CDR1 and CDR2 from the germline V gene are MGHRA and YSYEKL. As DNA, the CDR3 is TGCGCCAGCAGCCAAGGGGGGGTATTAGGCTACACCTTC. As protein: CASSQGGVLGYTF.

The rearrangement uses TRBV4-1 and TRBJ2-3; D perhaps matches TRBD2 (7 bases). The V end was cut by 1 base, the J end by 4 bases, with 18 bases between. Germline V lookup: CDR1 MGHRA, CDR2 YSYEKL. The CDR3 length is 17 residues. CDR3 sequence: CASSQGGGGRRPDTQYF. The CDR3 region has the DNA TGCGCCAGCAGCCAAGGGGGAGGGGGGCGGAGGCCAGATACGCAGTATTTT.

CDR3 sequence reads: CAWRDTSGHKNIQYF. CDR3 DNA: TGTGCCTGGAGAGATACTAGCGGCCACAAAAACATTCAGTACTTC. The chain is built from TRBV30 and TRBJ2-4; 8 nucleotides align to TRBD2. The CDR3 totals 15 residues. Per the germline V gene, CDR1 is GTSNPN and CDR2 is SVGIG (reference sequence). The ends lost 3 bases at V and 3 bases at J; junction bases unmatched: 7. Together with reference TRBV30 and TRBJ2-4, the CDR3 gives the full variable domain: SQTIHQWPATLVQPVGSPLSLECTVEGTSNPNLYWYRQAAGRGLQLLFYSVGIGQISSEVPQNLSASRPQDRQFILSSKKLLLSDSGFYLCAWRDTSGHKNIQYFGAGTRLSVL.

The CDR3 here is CASSPRDSAYEQYF. In nucleotides, the CDR3 is TGTGCCAGCAGCCCCCGGGACTCTGCCTACGAGCAGTACTTC. This chain links TRBV7-9 with TRBJ2-7, with D perhaps TRBD2 (6 bases). V gave up 5 bases and J gave up 2 bases, with 13 bases separating them. The CDR3 spans 14 residues. Germline V gene data show CDR1 as SEHNR and CDR2 as FQNEAQ (reference sequence). Full variable domain (missing parts from reference TRBV7-9 and TRBJ2-7): DTGVSQNPRHKITKRGQNVTFRCDPISEHNRLYWYRQTLGQGPEFLTYFQNEAQLEKSRLLSDRFSAERPKGSFSTLEIQRTEQGDSAMYLCASSPRDSAYEQYFGPGTRLTVT.

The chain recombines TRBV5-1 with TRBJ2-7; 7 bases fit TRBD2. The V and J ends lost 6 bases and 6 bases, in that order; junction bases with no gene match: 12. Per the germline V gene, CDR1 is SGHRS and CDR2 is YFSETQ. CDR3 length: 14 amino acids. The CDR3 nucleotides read TGCGCCAGCAAGATCTCCGGGACTATTCCCGAGCAGTACTTC. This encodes CASKISGTIPEQYF.

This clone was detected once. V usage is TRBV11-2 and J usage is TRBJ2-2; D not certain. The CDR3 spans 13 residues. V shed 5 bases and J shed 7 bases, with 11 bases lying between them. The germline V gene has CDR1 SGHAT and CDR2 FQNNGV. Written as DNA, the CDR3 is TGTGCCAGCAGCCTTCGGCGCATCGGGGAGCTGTTTTTT. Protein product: CASSLRRIGELFF.

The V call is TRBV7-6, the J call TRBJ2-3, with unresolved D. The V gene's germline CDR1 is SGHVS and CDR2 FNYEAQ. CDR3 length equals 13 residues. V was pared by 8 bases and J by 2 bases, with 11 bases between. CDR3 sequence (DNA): TGTGCCAGCGTTCCGGAAAACACAGATACGCAGTATTTT. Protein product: CASVPENTDTQYF.

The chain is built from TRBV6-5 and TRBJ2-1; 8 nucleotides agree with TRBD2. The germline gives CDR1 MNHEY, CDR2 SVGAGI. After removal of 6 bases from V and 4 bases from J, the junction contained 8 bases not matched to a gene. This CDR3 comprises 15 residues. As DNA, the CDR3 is TGTGCCAGCAGAGACAGCGGGAGTAGTTACAATGAGCAGTTCTTC. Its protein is CASRDSGSSYNEQFF.

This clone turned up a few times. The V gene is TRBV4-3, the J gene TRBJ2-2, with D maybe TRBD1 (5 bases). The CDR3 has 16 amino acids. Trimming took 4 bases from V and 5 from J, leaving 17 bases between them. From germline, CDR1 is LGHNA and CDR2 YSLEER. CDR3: CASSPSMDTRTGELFF. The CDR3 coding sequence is TGCGCCAGCAGCCCAAGTATGGACACGAGGACCGGGGAGCTGTTTTTT.

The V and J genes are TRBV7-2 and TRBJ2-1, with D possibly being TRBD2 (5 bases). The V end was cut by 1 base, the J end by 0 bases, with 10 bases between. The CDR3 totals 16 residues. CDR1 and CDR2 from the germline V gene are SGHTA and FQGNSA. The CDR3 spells CASSLDLGSSYNEQFF. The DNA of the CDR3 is TGTGCCAGCAGCTTAGATCTAGGGAGCTCCTACAATGAGCAGTTCTTC.

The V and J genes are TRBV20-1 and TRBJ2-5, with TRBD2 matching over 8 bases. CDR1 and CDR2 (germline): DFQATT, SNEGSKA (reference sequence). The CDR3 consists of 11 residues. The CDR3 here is CSGRARETQYF. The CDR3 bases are TGCAGCGGGAGGGCCCGAGAGACCCAGTACTTC.

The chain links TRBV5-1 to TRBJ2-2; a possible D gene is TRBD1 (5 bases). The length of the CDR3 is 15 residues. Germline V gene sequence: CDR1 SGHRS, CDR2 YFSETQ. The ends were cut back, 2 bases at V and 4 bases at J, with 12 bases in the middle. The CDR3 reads CASSFPQGSTGELFF. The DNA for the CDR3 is TGCGCCAGCAGCTTTCCTCAGGGAAGCACCGGGGAGCTGTTTTTT.

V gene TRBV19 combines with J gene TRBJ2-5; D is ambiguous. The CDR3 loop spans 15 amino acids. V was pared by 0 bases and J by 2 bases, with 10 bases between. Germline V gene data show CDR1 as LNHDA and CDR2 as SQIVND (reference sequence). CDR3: CASSIDLAVQETQYF. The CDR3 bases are TGTGCCAGTAGTATAGATCTGGCAGTACAAGAGACCCAGTACTTC.

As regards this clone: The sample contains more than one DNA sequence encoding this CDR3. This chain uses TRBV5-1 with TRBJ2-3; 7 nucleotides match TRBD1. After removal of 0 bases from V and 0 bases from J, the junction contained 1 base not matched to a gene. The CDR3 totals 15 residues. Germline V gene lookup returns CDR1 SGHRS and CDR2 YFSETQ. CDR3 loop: CASSLVQGSTDTQYF. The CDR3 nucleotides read TGCGCCAGCAGCTTGGTACAGGGGAGCACAGATACGCAGTATTTT.

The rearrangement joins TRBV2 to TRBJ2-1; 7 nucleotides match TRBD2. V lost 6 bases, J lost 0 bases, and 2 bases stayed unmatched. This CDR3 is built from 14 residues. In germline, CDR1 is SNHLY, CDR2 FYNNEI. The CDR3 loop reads CASRGDYSYNEQFF. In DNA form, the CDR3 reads TGTGCCAGCAGGGGGGACTACTCCTACAATGAGCAGTTCTTC.

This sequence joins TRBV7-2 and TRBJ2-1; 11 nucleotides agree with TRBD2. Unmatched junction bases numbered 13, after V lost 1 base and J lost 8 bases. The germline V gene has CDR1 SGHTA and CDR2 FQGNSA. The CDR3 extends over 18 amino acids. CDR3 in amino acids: CASSLDGLSGRAMDEQFF. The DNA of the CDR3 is TGTGCCAGCAGCTTAGACGGCCTTAGCGGGAGGGCCATGGATGAGCAGTTCTTC.